This T cell receptor beta chain appears in the sequencing data of a study of blood T cell repertoires in COVID-19. Sequencing was performed with immunoSEQ multiplex PCR; in TCRdb, only in-frame clones are kept and a portion is missing. The sample lists over 200,000 clones; about 80% were seen once. This CDR3 has 15 amino acids. Trimming pared 2 bases from V and 0 bases from J, leaving 10 bases between. From germline, CDR1 is LGHDT and CDR2 YNNKEL (reference sequence). The chain couples TRBV3-1 (or the pseudogene TRBV3-2) to TRBJ1-1; tentative D call: TRBD1 (5 bases). This clonotype originated in a man aged 50-59 years with active or convalescent COVID-19. Sequenced material: peripheral blood. The chain's CDR3 is CASSQTTVMNTEAFF. CDR3 in DNA: TGTGCCAGCAGCCAAACGACAGTCATGAACACTGAAGCTTTCTTT.